The rows below give T cell receptor beta chains drawn from one sample of a study of T-cell memory formation after mild COVID-19. TCRdb recomputed calls from the 5' RACE reads with MiXCR, one row per CDR3 protein. The sample includes hundreds of thousands of distinct CDR3 sequences, 15% to 20% of them seen just once. Sequencing input: PBMCs or a T cell subset sorted from them (not recorded which). Source of these receptors: an adult woman who had mild COVID-19 (a few samples of this study predate the infection). Cell type and time point are not known. The CDR3 runs from the conserved cysteine through the conserved F or W.

V	length	J	CDR3
TRBV11-3	13	TRBJ1-1	CASSLGTRGEAFF
TRBV11-2	14	TRBJ1-2	CASSSWGLRYGYTF
TRBV2	16	TRBJ2-1	CASSEVGTSGGYEQFF
TRBV7-9	11	TRBJ2-7	CASSLSEGTYF
TRBV27	14	TRBJ2-1	CASTRAGGYNEQFF
TRBV7-6	13	TRBJ2-1	CASSSLAGGARFF
TRBV6-5	15	TRBJ2-3	CASSPGGGRTDTQYF
TRBV3-1	13	TRBJ2-7	CASSYDGTLEQYF
TRBV30	11	TRBJ1-4	CAWSAQEKLFF
TRBV12-3/TRBV12-4	15	TRBJ1-4	CASSYPPGGNEKLFF
TRBV30	15	TRBJ2-2	CAWSPRLVVAGELFF
TRBV4-1	18	TRBJ2-5	CASSRPGTSGGERETQYF
TRBV6-2/TRBV6-3	12	TRBJ1-6	CASSRTGSPLHF
TRBV6-5	14	TRBJ2-3	CASSYKGGTDTQYF
TRBV27	14	TRBJ1-5	CASHPGYSNQPQHF
TRBV3-1	12	TRBJ1-2	CASSHDRGGYTF
TRBV5-1	15	TRBJ2-5	CASSLGTALGETQYF
TRBV7-6	17	TRBJ2-5	CASSLGGGRHFGETQYF
TRBV7-2	16	TRBJ2-5	CASSTQQGVVEETQYF
TRBV7-9	12	TRBJ1-6	CASSFPNSPLHF